The 15 T cell receptor beta chains listed next were all sequenced from one sample in a study of T-cell memory formation after mild COVID-19. TCRdb independently ran MiXCR on the 5' RACE reads; one entry per CDR3 protein. Of around 500,000 distinct CDR3 sequences listed, 18% are singletons. Input material: PBMCs or a T cell subset sorted from them (not recorded which). These receptors all stem from an adult woman who had mild COVID-19 (a few samples of this study predate the infection). Cell type and time point are not known.

The chain uses TRBV3-1 and TRBJ2-1; 7 bases line up with TRBD2. V dropped 0 bases and J dropped 9; count of bases not matched to a gene: 5. This CDR3 is 14 amino acids long. Germline V gene lookup returns CDR1 LGHDT and CDR2 YNNKEL (reference sequence). DNA for the CDR3: TGTGCCAGCAGCCAAGAGGGACTAAGGCTTGAGCAGTTCTTC. Its protein product is CASSQEGLRLEQFF.

CDR3: CASSQGQGSPRRTEAFF. As DNA, the CDR3 is TGTGCCAGCAGTCAAGGACAGGGGTCACCACGGCGCACTGAAGCTTTCTTT. The chain employs TRBV12-3 or TRBV12-4 and TRBJ1-1; 9 bases map to TRBD1. The junction had 14 bases not matched to a gene; V was cut back by 5 bases and J by 4 bases. The CDR3 is 17 amino acids.

The chain is built from TRBV2 and TRBJ1-1; no clear D gene. V was trimmed by 4 bases and J by 0 bases, leaving 9 bases between them. The CDR3 is 14 amino acids. The germline CDR1 and CDR2 sequences are SNHLY and FYNNEI. This CDR3 is CASSAVKVNTEAFF. As DNA, the CDR3 is TGTGCCAGCAGTGCGGTTAAGGTGAACACTGAAGCTTTCTTT.

This clonotype was detected only a few times. The chain carries TRBV20-1 and TRBJ2-1; TRBD2 aligns across 9 bases. The length of the CDR3 is 16 residues. Germline-derived CDR1 and CDR2 are DFQATT and SNEGSKA (reference sequence). V trimming: 3 bases; J trimming: 10 bases; junction bases outside the gene matches: 16. The CDR3 loop reads CSASRGGAGGGYEQFF. The CDR3 bases are TGCAGTGCTAGCCGAGGCGGAGCGGGGGGAGGATACGAGCAGTTCTTC.

The genes are TRBV24-1 and TRBJ2-1, with a tentative D call TRBD2 (6 bases). V lost 0 bases and J 2 bases, leaving 13 bases between the germline ends. The CDR3 length is 17 residues. In germline, CDR1 is KGHDR, CDR2 SFDVKD. The CDR3 nucleotides are TGTGCCACCAGTGATTTGCATGGTAGCGGTACCTACAATGAGCAGTTCTTC. Its translation is CATSDLHGSGTYNEQFF.

J is TRBJ2-6 and V is TRBV20-1, with D hard to call. Trimming removed 6 bases from V and 1 base from J, with 10 bases in between. There are 14 residues in the CDR3. CDR1 and CDR2 (germline): DFQATT, SNEGSKA (reference sequence). The CDR3 nucleotides are TGCAGTGCCTTGACGGATTCTGGGGCCAACGTCCTGACTTTC. This translates into CSALTDSGANVLTF.

There are a few counts of this clonotype. This chain connects TRBV7-9 to TRBJ2-1, with 8 bases fitting TRBD2. Germline V gene sequence: CDR1 SEHNR, CDR2 FQNEAQ (reference sequence). CDR3 length equals 15 residues. The J segment lost 8 bases and the V segment lost 4 bases, leaving 10 bases of the junction unmatched. The CDR3 spells CASSSPGLVLDEQFF. The CDR3 nucleotides read TGTGCCAGCAGCTCACCGGGACTAGTGTTGGATGAGCAGTTCTTC.

This chain uses TRBV7-3 with TRBJ2-1, with TRBD1 matching 9 bases. CDR3 length: 16 residues. The V gene's germline CDR1 is SGHTA and CDR2 FQGTGA. J was trimmed by 6 bases and V by 0 bases; bases with no gene match: 6. The CDR3 coding sequence is TGTGCCAGCAGCTTAACTTTCACAGGGGGCACCAATGAGCAGTTCTTC. It translates to CASSLTFTGGTNEQFF.

In its sample, this clonotype was seen once. This chain links TRBV6-5 with TRBJ1-5; unclear D gene. The germline V and J ends were trimmed by 7 bases and 5 bases, with 9 bases remaining between them. Per the germline V gene, CDR1 is MNHEY and CDR2 is SVGAGI. This CDR3 region has 12 residues. In DNA form, the CDR3 reads TGTGCCAGCAAGGAAGGCGATCAGCCCCAGCATTTT. As protein: CASKEGDQPQHF.

The CDR3 is CASSQQNRIGETQYF. CDR3 bases: TGTGCCAGCAGCCAACAAAACCGCATCGGGGAGACCCAGTACTTC. This sequence joins TRBV3-1 and TRBJ2-5; no clear D gene. The germline V and J ends were trimmed by 2 bases and 5 bases, with 15 bases remaining between them. The CDR3 extends over 15 amino acids. Germline V gene data show CDR1 as LGHDT and CDR2 as YNNKEL (reference sequence).

This chain links TRBV3-1 with TRBJ2-7, with a possible D match to TRBD2 (7 bases). Per the germline V gene, CDR1 is LGHDT and CDR2 is YNNKEL (reference sequence). Trimming took off 1 base at V and 6 bases at J, with 19 bases between the two ends. The CDR3 contains 16 residues. The CDR3 loop reads CASSQGLGGGLREQYF. The CDR3 nucleotides are TGTGCCAGCAGCCAAGGGCTGGGCGGGGGCCTTCGCGAGCAGTACTTC.

The CDR3 bases are TGTGCCAGCAGTGAAGTCGTGGGGGGTGAAGCTTTCTTT. Translation: CASSEVVGGEAFF. The rearrangement uses TRBV6-1 and TRBJ1-1; D perhaps matches TRBD1 (5 bases). The length of the CDR3 is 13 residues. Germline-derived CDR1 and CDR2 are MNHNS and SASEGT. Trimming removed 1 base from V and 7 bases from J, with 10 bases in between.

The chain links TRBV4-1 to TRBJ2-3; no clear D. V lost 4 bases, J lost 3 bases, and 8 bases lay in between. The CDR3 has 13 residues. CDR1 and CDR2 from the germline V gene are MGHRA and YSYEKL. CDR3 protein: CASSRSITDTQYF. The CDR3 DNA sequence: TGCGCCAGCAGCCGATCTATTACAGATACGCAGTATTTT.

This clonotype appeared a few times. V gene TRBV7-9 combines with J gene TRBJ2-3; tentative D call: TRBD2 (6 bases). Trimming shortened V by 2 bases and J by 1 base, and 16 bases separated the two germline ends. Germline V gives CDR1 SEHNR, CDR2 FQNEAQ (reference sequence). The CDR3 is 17 residues long. CDR3 sequence reads: CASSLSWGTLGTDTQYF. The DNA of the CDR3 is TGTGCCAGCAGCTTAAGTTGGGGGACTCTGGGCACAGATACGCAGTATTTT.

This clonotype was recorded many times. The J gene is TRBJ2-1, the V gene TRBV5-1; 8 bases fit TRBD1. V shed 0 bases, J shed 7 bases, and the junction held 6 bases outside the gene matches. CDR3 size: 15 residues. Per germline, CDR1 SGHRS and CDR2 YFSETQ. CDR3 DNA sequence: TGCGCCAGCAGCTTGGAGGCAGGGGGCAAAAATGAGCAGTTCTTC. Protein: CASSLEAGGKNEQFF.